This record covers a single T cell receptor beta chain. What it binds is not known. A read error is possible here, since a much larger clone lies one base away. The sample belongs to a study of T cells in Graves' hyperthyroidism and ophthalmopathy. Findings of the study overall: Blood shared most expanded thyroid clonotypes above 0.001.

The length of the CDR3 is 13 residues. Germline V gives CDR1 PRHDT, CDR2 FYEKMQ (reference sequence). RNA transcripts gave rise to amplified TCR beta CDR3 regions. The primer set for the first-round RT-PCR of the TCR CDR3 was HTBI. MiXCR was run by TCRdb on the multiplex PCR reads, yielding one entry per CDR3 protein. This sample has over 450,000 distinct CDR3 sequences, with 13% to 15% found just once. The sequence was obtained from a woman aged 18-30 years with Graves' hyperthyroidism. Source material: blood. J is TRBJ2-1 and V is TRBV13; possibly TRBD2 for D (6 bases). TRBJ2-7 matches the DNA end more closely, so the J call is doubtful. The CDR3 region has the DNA TGTGCCAGCAGCTTGAAGAGGACTAATGAGCAGTACTTC. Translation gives CASSLKRTNEQYF.